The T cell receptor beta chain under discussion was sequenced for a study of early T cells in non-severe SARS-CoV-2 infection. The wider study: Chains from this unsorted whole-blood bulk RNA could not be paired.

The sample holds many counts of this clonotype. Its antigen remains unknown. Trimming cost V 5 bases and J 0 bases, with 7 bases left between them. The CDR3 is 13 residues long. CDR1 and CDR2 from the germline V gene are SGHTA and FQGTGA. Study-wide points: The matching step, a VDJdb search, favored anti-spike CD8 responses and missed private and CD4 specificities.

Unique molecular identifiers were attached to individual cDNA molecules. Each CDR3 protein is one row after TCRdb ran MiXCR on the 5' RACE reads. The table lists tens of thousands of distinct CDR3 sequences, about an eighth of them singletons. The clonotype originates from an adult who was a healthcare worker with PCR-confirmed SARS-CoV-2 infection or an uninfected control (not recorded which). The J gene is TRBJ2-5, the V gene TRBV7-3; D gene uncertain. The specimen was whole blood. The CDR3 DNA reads TGTGCCAGCAGCCGGAACTACCAAGAGACCCAGTACTTC. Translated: CASSRNYQETQYF.